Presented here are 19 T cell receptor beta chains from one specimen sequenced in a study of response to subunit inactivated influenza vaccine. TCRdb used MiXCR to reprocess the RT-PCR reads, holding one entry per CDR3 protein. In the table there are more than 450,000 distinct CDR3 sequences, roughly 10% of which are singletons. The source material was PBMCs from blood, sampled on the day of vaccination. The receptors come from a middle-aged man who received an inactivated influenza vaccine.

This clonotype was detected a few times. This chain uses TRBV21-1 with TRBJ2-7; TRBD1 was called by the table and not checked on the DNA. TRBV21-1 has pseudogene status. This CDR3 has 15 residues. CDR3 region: CASSFGRGEDYEQYF. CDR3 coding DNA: TGTGCCAGCAGCTTCGGTAGGGGCGAAGACTACGAGCAGTACTTC.

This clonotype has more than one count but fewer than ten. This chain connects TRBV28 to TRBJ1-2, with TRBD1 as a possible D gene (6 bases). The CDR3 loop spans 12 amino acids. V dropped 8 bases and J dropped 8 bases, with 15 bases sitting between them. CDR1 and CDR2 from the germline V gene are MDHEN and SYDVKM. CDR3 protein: CASWEGGVGYTF. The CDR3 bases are TGTGCCAGCTGGGAAGGGGGTGTAGGCTACACCTTC.

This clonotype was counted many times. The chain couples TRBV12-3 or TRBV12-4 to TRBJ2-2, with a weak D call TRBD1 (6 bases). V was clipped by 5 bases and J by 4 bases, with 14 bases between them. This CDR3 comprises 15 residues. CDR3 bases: TGTGCCAGCAGTCCCCCAGGGGTTATCACCGGGGAGCTGTTTTTT. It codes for CASSPPGVITGELFF.

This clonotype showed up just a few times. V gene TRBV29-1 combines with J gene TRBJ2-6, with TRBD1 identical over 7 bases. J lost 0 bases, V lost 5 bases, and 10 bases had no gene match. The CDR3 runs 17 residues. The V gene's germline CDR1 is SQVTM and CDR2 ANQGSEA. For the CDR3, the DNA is TGCAGCGTTCGCGAACAGGGGTATAGCTCTGGGGCCAACGTCCTGACTTTC. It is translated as CSVREQGYSSGANVLTF.

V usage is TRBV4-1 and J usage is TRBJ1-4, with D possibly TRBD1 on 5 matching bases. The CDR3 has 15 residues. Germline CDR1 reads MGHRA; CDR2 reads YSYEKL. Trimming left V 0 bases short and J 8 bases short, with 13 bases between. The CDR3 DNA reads TGCGCCAGCAGCCAAGACGAGGGGCGAAGAGAAAAACTGTTTTTT. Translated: CASSQDEGRREKLFF.

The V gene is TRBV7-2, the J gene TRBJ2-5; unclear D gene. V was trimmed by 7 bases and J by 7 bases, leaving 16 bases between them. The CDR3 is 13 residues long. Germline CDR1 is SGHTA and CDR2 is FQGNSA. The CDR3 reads CASTDWVAGTQYF. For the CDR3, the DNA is TGTGCCAGCACCGACTGGGTAGCTGGGACCCAGTACTTC.

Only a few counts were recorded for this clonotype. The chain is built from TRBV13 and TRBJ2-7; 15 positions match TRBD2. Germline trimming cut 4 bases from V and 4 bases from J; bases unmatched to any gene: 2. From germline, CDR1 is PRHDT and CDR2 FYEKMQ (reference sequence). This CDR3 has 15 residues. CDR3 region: CASSYGTSGGYEQYF. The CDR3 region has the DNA TGTGCCAGCAGCTACGGGACTAGCGGGGGGTACGAGCAGTACTTC.

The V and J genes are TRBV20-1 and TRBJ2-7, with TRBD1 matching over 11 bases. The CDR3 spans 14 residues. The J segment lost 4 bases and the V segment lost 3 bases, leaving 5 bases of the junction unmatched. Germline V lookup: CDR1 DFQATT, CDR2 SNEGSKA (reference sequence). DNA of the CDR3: TGCAGTGCTAGGGGGGACAGGGGGAAATACGAGCAGTACTTC. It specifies CSARGDRGKYEQYF.

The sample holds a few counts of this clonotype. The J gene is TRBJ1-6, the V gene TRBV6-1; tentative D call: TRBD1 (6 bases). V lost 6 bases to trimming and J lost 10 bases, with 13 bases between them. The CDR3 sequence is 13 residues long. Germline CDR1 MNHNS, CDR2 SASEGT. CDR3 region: CASRDAGESPLHF. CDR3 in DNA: TGTGCCAGCAGAGACGCAGGGGAGTCACCCCTCCACTTT.

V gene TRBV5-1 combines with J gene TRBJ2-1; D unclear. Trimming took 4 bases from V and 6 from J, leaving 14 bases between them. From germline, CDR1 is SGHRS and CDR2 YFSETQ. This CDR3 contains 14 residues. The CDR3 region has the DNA TGCGCCAGCAGCGAAGAACATAGTCCCAATGAGCAGTTCTTC. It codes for CASSEEHSPNEQFF.

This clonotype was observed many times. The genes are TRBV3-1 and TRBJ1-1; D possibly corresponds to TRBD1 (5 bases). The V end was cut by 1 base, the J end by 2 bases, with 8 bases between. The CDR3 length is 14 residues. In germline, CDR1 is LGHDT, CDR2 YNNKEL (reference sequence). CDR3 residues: CASSQVGVNTEAFF. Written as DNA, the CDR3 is TGTGCCAGCAGCCAAGTGGGGGTCAACACTGAAGCTTTCTTT.

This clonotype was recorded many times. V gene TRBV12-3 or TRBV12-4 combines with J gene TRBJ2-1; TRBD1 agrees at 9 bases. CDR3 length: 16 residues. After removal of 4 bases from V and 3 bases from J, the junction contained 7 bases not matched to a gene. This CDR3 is CASSYSGTGFYNEQFF. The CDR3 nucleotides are TGTGCCAGCAGTTACTCCGGGACAGGGTTCTACAATGAGCAGTTCTTC.

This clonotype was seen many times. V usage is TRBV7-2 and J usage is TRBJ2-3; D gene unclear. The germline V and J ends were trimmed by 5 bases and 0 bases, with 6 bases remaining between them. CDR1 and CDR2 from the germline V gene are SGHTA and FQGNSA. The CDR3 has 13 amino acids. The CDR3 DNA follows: TGTGCCAGCAGCCGGGCTAGCACAGATACGCAGTATTTT. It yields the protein CASSRASTDTQYF.

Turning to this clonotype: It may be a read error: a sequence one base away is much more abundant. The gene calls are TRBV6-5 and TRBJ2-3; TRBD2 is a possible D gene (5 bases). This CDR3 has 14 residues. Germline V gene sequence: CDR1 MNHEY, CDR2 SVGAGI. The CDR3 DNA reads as TGTGCCAGCAGTTTCGGGGAAGCCACAGATACGCATTATTTT. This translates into CASSFGEATDTHYF.

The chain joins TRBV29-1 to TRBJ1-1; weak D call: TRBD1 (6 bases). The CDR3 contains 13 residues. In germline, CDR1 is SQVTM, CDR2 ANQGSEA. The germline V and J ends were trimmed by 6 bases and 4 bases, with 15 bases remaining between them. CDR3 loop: CSVRDGGSTEAFF. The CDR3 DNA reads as TGCAGCGTCCGGGACGGGGGCTCCACTGAAGCTTTCTTT.

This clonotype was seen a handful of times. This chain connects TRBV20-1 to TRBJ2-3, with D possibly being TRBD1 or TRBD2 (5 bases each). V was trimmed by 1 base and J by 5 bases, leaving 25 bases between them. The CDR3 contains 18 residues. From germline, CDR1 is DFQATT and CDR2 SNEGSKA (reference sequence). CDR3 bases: TGCAGTGCTAGAGCAGGCTTCGGGGCTAGCAGGGTGGGAGATACGCAGTATTTT. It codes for CSARAGFGASRVGDTQYF.

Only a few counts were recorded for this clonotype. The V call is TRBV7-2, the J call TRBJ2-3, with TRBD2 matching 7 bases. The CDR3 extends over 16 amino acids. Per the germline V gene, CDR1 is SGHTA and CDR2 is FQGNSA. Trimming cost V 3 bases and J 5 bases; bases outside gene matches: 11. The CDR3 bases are TGTGCCAGCAGCTTGATCGGGGGGAGGGGTGGAGATACGCAGTATTTT. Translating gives CASSLIGGRGGDTQYF.

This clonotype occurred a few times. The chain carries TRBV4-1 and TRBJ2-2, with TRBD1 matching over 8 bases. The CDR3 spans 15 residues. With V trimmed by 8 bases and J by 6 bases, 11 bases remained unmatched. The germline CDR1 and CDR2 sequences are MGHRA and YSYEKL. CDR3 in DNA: TGCGCCAGCCGACTCTCGGACAGGGCCTCCGGGGAGCTGTTTTTT. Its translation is CASRLSDRASGELFF.

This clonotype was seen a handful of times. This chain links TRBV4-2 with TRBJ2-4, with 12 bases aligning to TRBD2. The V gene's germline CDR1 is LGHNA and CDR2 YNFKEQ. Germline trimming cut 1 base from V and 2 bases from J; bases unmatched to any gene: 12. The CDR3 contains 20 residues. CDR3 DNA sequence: TGTGCCAGCAGCCAAGTGGTCCTAGCGGGAGGGAAAACTCCCAAAAACATTCAGTACTTC. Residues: CASSQVVLAGGKTPKNIQYF.